This T cell receptor beta chain was sequenced for a study of cytomegalovirus exposure and HLA in healthy donors (dated by TCRdb to the late 2010s). For the wider study: In an earlier analysis of roughly 500 of the donors, 276 Gb of sequence data and some 100 million unique TCR beta sequences from approximately 180 million T cells were reported. About 280 gigabases of sequencing data and around 80 million unique TCR sequences made up an early release that covered over 550 HLA-typed donors. Of the approximately 400 genotyped donors, over 70% fell in the genetic ancestry cluster associated with self-reported Caucasian donors. The aim of the study was to test whether cataloging public T cell receptors could identify signatures of past pathogen exposure. The study profiled the T cell repertoires of fewer than 850 subjects by immunosequencing and related them to cytomegalovirus serostatus. Besides the first cohort of approximately 670 subjects, a separate validation cohort made up of roughly 120 different subjects was used. To predict cytomegalovirus infection status, the study brought together high-throughput TCR immunosequencing, statistical association of individual TCRs with disease status, and machine learning. A later analysis re-analyzed previously published TCR beta repertoires from 666 donors and added high-resolution HLA genotyping to study TCR occurrence patterns. The later analysis used no new phenotypic data to find candidate immune exposures, relying instead on TCR beta sequences and their occurrence across donors. In an earlier analysis of roughly 580 of the donors, high-throughput TCR beta sequencing was used to judge whether each TCR beta V gene segment behaved as functional or pseudogenic. Donor age, sex, ethnicity and CMV serostatus were compiled together with the repertoire data. A later genetic analysis used genome-wide SNP genotypes for about three fifths of the roughly 700 donors, treating that subset as a discovery cohort. All discovery cohort repertoires had been generated using a single sequencing platform. Both class I and class II loci were covered by HLA typing, at four-digit resolution. The number of donors typed differed by locus, with about 620-630 for A, B, C, DRB1 and DQB1, roughly 520 for DQA1, 600 to 610 for DPA1, and around 450 for DPB1. Because of strong linkage in the cohort, roughly 5 DR-DQ haplotypes were treated as single units for association and clustering. Across 398 genotyped donors of the cohort, an average of 235,054 unique TCR beta nucleotide sequences per donor were sequenced, and 15% to 20% of those sequences were non-productive.

Receptors were amplified or captured by the immunoSEQ multiplex PCR assay. For the multiplex PCR, a mixture combining 60 forward primers for TCR Vbeta segments and 13 reverse primers for TCR Jbeta segments was used. The CDR3 region of rearranged TCR beta genes was amplified from genomic DNA with a multiplex PCR assay. Amplified TCR beta libraries were sequenced as 87-base-pair reads on the Illumina HiSeq System. The published analysis was carried out like this. In a later analysis, tens of millions of unique TCR beta chains were counted across the roughly 610 repertoires, and roughly 10 million of these chains were shared by at least two donors. To remove PCR and sequencing errors, raw reads were error-corrected and collapsed into unique sequences using a nearest-neighbor algorithm that merged closely related sequences. Alignment of CDR3 sequences to IMGT reference sequences was used to assign V, D and J gene segments. Each retained sequence needed at least a six-nucleotide match to both a V gene segment and a J gene segment. A rearrangement was called productive if the CDR3 had no stop codons and remained in frame with V and J, and every other rearrangement was called non-productive. CDR3 was defined by IMGT convention, running from the second conserved V-encoded cysteine to the conserved J-encoded phenylalanine. Sequences without an unambiguous match to a single V gene segment were excluded from the earlier analysis of a few hundred of the donors. An earlier analysis of 587 of the donors called V segments functional above 56.7% productive rearrangements and segregating when the between-donor standard deviation exceeded 5%. To diagnose cytomegalovirus status from the catalog of TCR beta chain sequences, a statistical classification framework was built. In a later analysis, V and J genes were assigned by comparing TCR nucleotide sequences against IMGT/GENE-DB human TR gene sequences. A later analysis assigned CDR3 sequences and most-parsimonious VDJ recombination scenarios with the TCRdist pipeline. A later analysis defined each TCR beta chain by its CDR3 amino acid sequence plus V-gene family, and excluded reads lacking a unique V-gene family. To address suspected cross-contamination and a sequencing artifact, a later analysis removed 450 to 700 highly shared, low-generation-probability nucleotide sequences. In a later analysis, a clonal expansion index was calculated for each public chain from normalized within-repertoire ranks of inferred template counts. Generation probabilities in a later analysis came from a VDJ recombination model fitted to out-of-frame rearrangements, and those results were checked against IGoR. A later analysis scored TCR-TCR, TCR-HLA and TCR-CMV co-occurrence with hypergeometric tests, applying a repertoire-size bias correction to TCR pairs. False discovery rates were estimated in a later analysis by permuting HLA or CMV assignments 20 times. In a later analysis, co-occurring TCRs were grouped using DBSCAN, and TCRdist sequence similarity was added for clustering within HLA-allele-positive subsets. Co-occurrence clustering excluded repertoires with fewer than 30,000 or more than 120,000 public chains, plus five with anomalous nucleotide sharing. Sourced from immuneACCESS, this table was stored by TCRdb with only in-frame sequences that have V and J called. A share of the clones is absent; for the studies checked, an unresolved V gene accounts for under half, and the remainder has no known explanation. That table supplies the V and J calls and clone size; D and trimming were determined from the DNA. The sample contains around 37,000 clones, 81% of them found a single time. The top ten hold approximately 2.8% of the sample.

The CDR3 numbers 16 residues from cysteine through phenylalanine. CDR3 DNA only is kept here, 48 bases in frame from base 1. The V end gives up 7 bases and the J end 3 bases, leaving 14 bases in the junction not matched to a gene. The CDR1 and CDR2 encoded by the germline V gene (reference sequence) are MNHEY and SMNVEV. Turning to this clone: There is no known antigen for this receptor. No much larger clone exists at a distance of one base, and base qualities are not known.

On the study overall, not on this receptor specifically: According to a later analysis, most CMV-associated TCR beta chains appeared to be HLA-restricted, and the HLA associations seemed to be driven largely by CMV exposure. It was suggested by the authors that the approach could potentially be generalized to other disease states and immunological phenotypes. V-gene and J-gene trimming of TCR beta chains was associated with a missense DCLRE1C variant in a later genetic analysis, and the association was replicated in an independent cohort. In both the original and validation cohorts, the classifier was reported to diagnose cytomegalovirus status with high specificity and sensitivity. A few of the identified cytomegalovirus-associated TCR beta chains were confirmed in vitro to be specific for cytomegalovirus antigens. A cluster of highly shared sequence variants was judged likely to represent a technical artifact of the sequencing pipeline. In the study, approximately 160 TCR beta chains were listed as associated with cytomegalovirus. In a later analysis, several top co-occurrence clusters were reported to appear linked to parvovirus B19, influenza, CMV and Epstein-Barr virus. Immune exposure information for the cohort was limited to CMV serostatus. When HLA alleles, especially DR and DQ, strongly co-occurred, attributing TCR associations to individual alleles was difficult. A further reported finding was that TCR beta sequences accurately predicted the HLA-A and HLA-B alleles for most subjects in the first cohort. A later analysis found that TCR association rates varied across HLA loci, with DRB1 alleles showing the most associated TCRs and HLA-C alleles the fewest. A later genetic analysis reported fewer N-insertions in productive TCRs among donors in an Asian-associated ancestry cluster than the roughly 700-donor mean. In an earlier analysis of several hundred of the donors, most TCR beta V segments were observed in productive rearrangements about 87% or about 30% of the time, broadly matching IMGT annotations. Because HLA typing was missing for some donors at each locus, association tests included only the typed subset. A later analysis associated roughly 17,000 TCR beta sequences with specific HLA alleles at a false discovery rate of 0.05. Correlated functional status among segregating V segments might be attributable to linkage disequilibrium, but an unknown experimental factor could not be ruled out. This cohort had only TCR beta chains sequenced, and the lack of alpha or paired-chain data limited which features could be detected. Some IMGT-functional V segments, including TRBV6-2 and TRBV6-3, could not be told apart with the 87-base-pair reads, so those segments were excluded. Most TCR sequences were observed very rarely across donors, whereas some public TCRs were present in many individuals. Because counts were too low, some 16 rarely observed V segments, including chromosome 9 orphons, were excluded from the earlier analysis of around 590 of the donors. In a later analysis, HLA-associated TCR beta chains showed more clonal expansion and lower generation probabilities than non-associated chains that were equally common. Sequencing depth was assumed to be roughly uniform across donors in the presence/absence analyses, though that assumption may not hold.

The cohort comprised around 700 healthy bone marrow donors. All cohort members were sampled while nominally healthy, although unrecorded immune exposures were likely present. The donor tested CMV seronegative and was one of the 352 seronegative cohort members. A peripheral blood sample was provided by each donor, and peripheral blood mononuclear cells were used for TCR beta sequencing. Genomic DNA extraction from the blood cell samples was performed with the Qiagen DNeasy Blood Extraction Kit. The receptor's source is a man in his fifties or sixties in good health and CMV-seronegative. The chain links TRBV27 with TRBJ2-7; the junction holds 8 bases that match TRBD1. Input material: PBMCs. CDR3 sequence: CASIPARGLGLYEQYF. The DNA sequence is given as TGTGCCAGCATCCCTGCCAGGGGGCTCGGGCTCTACGAGCAGTACTTC.